The 15 T cell receptor beta chains listed next were all sequenced from one sample in a study of cytomegalovirus exposure and HLA in healthy donors. PCR employed 60 Vbeta and 13 Jbeta primers. Here immunoSEQ multiplex PCR was the method, and the copy in TCRdb shows in-frame clones only, minus some. The sample holds roughly 150,000 clones, about 80% seen once. Source material: PBMCs. These receptors all stem from a woman aged 40-49 years in good health and CMV-seronegative.

This clone was observed a single time. The V gene is TRBV7-2, the J gene TRBJ2-5; 10 bases map to TRBD2. With V trimmed by 4 bases and J by 5 bases, 7 bases remained unmatched. The CDR3 runs 15 residues. Looked up from germline, CDR1 is SGHTA and CDR2 is FQGNSA. CDR3 in DNA: TGTGCCAGCAGCTCAAGTAGCGGGAGGATGGAGACCCAGTACTTC. Translation gives CASSSSSGRMETQYF.

The chain employs TRBV28 and TRBJ2-7, with 9 bases aligning to TRBD1. V lost 8 bases, J lost 6 bases, and 8 bases stayed unmatched. This CDR3 has 13 amino acids. From germline, CDR1 is MDHEN and CDR2 SYDVKM. This chain's CDR3 is CASSKDRGFEQYF. DNA for the CDR3: TGTGCCAGCTCCAAGGACAGGGGATTCGAGCAGTACTTC.

The J gene is TRBJ2-3, the V gene TRBV7-8; no definite D call. Germline CDR1 and CDR2: SGHVS and FQNEAQ. This CDR3 is 14 amino acids long. Deletions cut 7 bases from V and 0 bases from J, with 11 bases between. CDR3 residues: CASTSVSSTDTQYF. The CDR3 DNA reads TGTGCCAGCACTTCGGTGTCTAGCACAGATACGCAGTATTTT.

The table lists this clone with a few counts. The chain links TRBV29-1 to TRBJ2-7, with D maybe TRBD1 (5 bases). This CDR3 is 13 amino acids long. V shed 4 bases and J shed 7 bases, with 17 bases lying between them. In germline, CDR1 is SQVTM, CDR2 ANQGSEA. CDR3 protein: CSVGLQGRREQYF. CDR3 sequence (DNA): TGCAGCGTTGGGCTGCAGGGCCGGAGAGAGCAGTACTTC.

V is TRBV5-8 and J is TRBJ2-5; D remains unclear. The J call is uncertain, as TRBJ2-7 better fits the DNA end. The CDR3 has 13 amino acids. Germline values: CDR1 SGHTS, CDR2 YDEGEE. CDR3 nucleotides: TGTGCCAGCAGTTCCCGCCCGCTGTACGAGCAGTACTTC. As protein: CASSSRPLYEQYF.

This rearrangement joins TRBV7-2 to TRBJ1-6, with 10 bases aligning to TRBD1. The CDR3 length is 19 residues. Germline trimming cut 3 bases from V and 1 base from J; bases unmatched to any gene: 9. Germline V lookup: CDR1 SGHTA, CDR2 FQGNSA. As DNA, the CDR3 is TGTGCCAGCAGCTTTCCGGGACAGGGGTCAGGGTCCTATAATTCACCCCTCCACTTT. Its translation is CASSFPGQGSGSYNSPLHF.

The chain carries TRBV7-9 and TRBJ2-4; a possible D gene is TRBD1 (6 bases). The CDR3 has 14 residues. The germline V gene encodes CDR1 SEHNR and CDR2 FQNEAQ (reference sequence). V was cut by 2 bases and J by 8 bases, with 13 bases left in between. CDR3 DNA sequence: TGTGCCAGCAGCTTAACAGGGATCATGGACATTCAGTACTTC. Its protein is CASSLTGIMDIQYF.

The gene calls are TRBV28 and TRBJ2-3; 9 bases align to TRBD2. The CDR3 spans 17 residues. Trimming at V came to 3 bases and at J to 4 bases, leaving 11 bases not matched to a gene. Germline CDR1 is MDHEN and CDR2 is SYDVKM. Written as DNA, the CDR3 is TGTGCCAGCAGTTTCTCGTTTGGTGCGGGAGGGGCAGATACGCAGTATTTT. It yields the protein CASSFSFGAGGADTQYF.

This clone showed up just once. The CDR3 protein is CASSQQNRVTEQYF. The CDR3 bases are TGCGCCAGCAGCCAACAAAACAGGGTTACTGAGCAGTACTTC. This sequence joins TRBV4-3 and TRBJ2-7; weak D call: TRBD1 (6 bases). The V gene's germline CDR1 is LGHNA and CDR2 YSLEER. The CDR3 extends over 14 amino acids. V lost 2 bases to trimming and J lost 7 bases, with 15 bases between them.

This clone showed up just a few times. V is TRBV28 and J is TRBJ1-2, with TRBD1 matching over 11 bases. In germline, CDR1 is MDHEN, CDR2 SYDVKM. CDR3 length equals 15 residues. V dropped 4 bases and J dropped 3; count of bases not matched to a gene: 4. The CDR3 loop is CASSSPGQGDYGYTF. CDR3 DNA sequence: TGTGCCAGCAGTTCTCCGGGACAGGGGGACTATGGCTACACCTTC.

The chain recombines TRBV11-2 with TRBJ2-7; D is possibly TRBD2 (6 bases). Germline V lookup: CDR1 SGHAT, CDR2 FQNNGV. Trimming removed 5 bases at V and 2 bases at J, with 19 bases between. There are 16 residues in the CDR3. The CDR3 DNA follows: TGTGCCAGCAGCCCGGACGGAGGGGTTTTTGCCTACGAGCAGTACTTC. This encodes CASSPDGGVFAYEQYF.

This clone was recorded only once. This rearrangement joins TRBV28 to TRBJ2-2; possibly TRBD2 for D (5 bases). The V gene lost 6 bases and the J gene lost 4 bases, with 24 bases spanning the gap. This CDR3 comprises 18 residues. CDR1 is MDHEN and CDR2 is SYDVKM in the germline V gene. The chain's CDR3 is CASSPVGIAQWGTGELFF. CDR3 bases: TGTGCCAGCAGCCCAGTGGGGATAGCGCAATGGGGCACCGGGGAGCTGTTTTTT. Full variable domain (outside the CDR3, taken from reference TRBV28 and TRBJ2-2): DVKVTQSSRYLVKRTGEKVFLECVQDMDHENMFWYRQDPGLGLRLIYFSYDVKMKEKGDIPEGYSVSREKKERFSLILESASTNQTSMYLCASSPVGIAQWGTGELFFGEGSRLTVL.

The V gene is TRBV6-5, the J gene TRBJ2-5, with D perhaps TRBD1 (5 bases). This CDR3 contains 14 residues. Germline loops: CDR1 MNHEY, CDR2 SVGAGI. V was shortened by 2 bases and J by 1 base, with 8 bases between the two germline ends. The CDR3 reads CASSYVGPQETQYF. DNA of the CDR3: TGTGCCAGCAGTTACGTGGGGCCCCAAGAGACCCAGTACTTC.

This chain links TRBV6-1 with TRBJ1-1; perhaps TRBD1 as D (5 bases). Trimming removed 7 bases from V and 11 bases from J, with 20 bases in between. CDR3 length: 13 amino acids. Germline loops: CDR1 MNHNS, CDR2 SASEGT. CDR3 residues: CASMARLRDSAFF. CDR3 nucleotide sequence: TGTGCCAGCATGGCCCGCCTCAGGGATTCGGCTTTCTTT.

The J gene is TRBJ2-7, the V gene TRBV7-2; 7 positions agree with TRBD2. The germline V gene encodes CDR1 SGHTA and CDR2 FQGNSA. Losses at the gene ends were 1 base for V and 9 bases for J; bases not matched to a gene: 6. The CDR3 runs 13 residues. DNA for the CDR3: TGTGCCAGCAGCTTAGAAGCTTGGGGGGGGCAGTACTTC. Translated, it gives CASSLEAWGGQYF.